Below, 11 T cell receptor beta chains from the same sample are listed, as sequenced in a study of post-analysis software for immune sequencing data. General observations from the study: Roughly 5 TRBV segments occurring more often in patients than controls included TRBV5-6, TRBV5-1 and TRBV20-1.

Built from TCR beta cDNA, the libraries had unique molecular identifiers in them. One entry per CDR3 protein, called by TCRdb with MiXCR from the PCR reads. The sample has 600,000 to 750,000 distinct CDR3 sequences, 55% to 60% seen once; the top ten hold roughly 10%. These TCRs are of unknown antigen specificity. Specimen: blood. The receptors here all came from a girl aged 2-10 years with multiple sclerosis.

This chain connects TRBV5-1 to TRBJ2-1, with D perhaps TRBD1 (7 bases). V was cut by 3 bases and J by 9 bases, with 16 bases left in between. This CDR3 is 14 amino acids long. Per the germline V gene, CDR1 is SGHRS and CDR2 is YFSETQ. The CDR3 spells CASSSPQGGGEQFF. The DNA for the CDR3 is TGCGCCAGCAGCTCACCTCAGGGGGGCGGTGAGCAGTTCTTC.

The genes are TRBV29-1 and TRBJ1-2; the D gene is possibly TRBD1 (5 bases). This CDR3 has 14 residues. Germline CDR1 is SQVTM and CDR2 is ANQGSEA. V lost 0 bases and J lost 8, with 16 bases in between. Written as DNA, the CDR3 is TGCAGCGTTGAAGAGGGTGGCAGGGTAGGCGGCTACACCTTC. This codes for CSVEEGGRVGGYTF.

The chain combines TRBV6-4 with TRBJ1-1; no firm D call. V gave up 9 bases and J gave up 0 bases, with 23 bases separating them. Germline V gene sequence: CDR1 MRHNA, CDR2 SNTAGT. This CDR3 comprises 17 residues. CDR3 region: CARPGAEDLNLNTEAFF. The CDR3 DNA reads TGTGCCAGGCCGGGAGCCGAAGACTTAAACTTGAACACTGAAGCTTTCTTT.

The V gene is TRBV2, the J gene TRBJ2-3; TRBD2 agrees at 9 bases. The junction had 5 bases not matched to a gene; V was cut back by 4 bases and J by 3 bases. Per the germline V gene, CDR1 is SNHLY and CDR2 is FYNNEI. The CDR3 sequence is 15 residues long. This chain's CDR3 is CASSGGSGRTDTQYF. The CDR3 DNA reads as TGTGCCAGCAGTGGGGGTAGCGGGAGAACAGATACGCAGTATTTT.

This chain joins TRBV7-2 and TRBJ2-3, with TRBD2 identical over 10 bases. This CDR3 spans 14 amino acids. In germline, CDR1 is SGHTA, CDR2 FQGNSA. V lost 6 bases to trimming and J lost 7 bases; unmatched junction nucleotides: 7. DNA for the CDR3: TGTGCCAGCAGGCAAGCGGGAGGGTCTAATACGCAGTATTTT. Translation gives CASRQAGGSNTQYF.

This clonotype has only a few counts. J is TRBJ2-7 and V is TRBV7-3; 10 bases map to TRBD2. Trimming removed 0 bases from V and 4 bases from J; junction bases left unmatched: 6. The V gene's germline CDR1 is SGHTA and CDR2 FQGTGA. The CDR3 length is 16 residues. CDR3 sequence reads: CASSLTVAGGPYEQYF. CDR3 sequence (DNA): TGTGCCAGCAGCTTAACGGTAGCGGGAGGCCCTTACGAGCAGTACTTC.

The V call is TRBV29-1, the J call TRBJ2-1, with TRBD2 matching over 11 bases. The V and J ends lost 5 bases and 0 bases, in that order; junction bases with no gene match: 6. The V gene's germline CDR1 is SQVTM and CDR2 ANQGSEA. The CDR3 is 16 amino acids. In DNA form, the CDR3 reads TGCAGCGTTAGCGGACTAGCGGGTTCCTCCTACAATGAGCAGTTCTTC. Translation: CSVSGLAGSSYNEQFF.

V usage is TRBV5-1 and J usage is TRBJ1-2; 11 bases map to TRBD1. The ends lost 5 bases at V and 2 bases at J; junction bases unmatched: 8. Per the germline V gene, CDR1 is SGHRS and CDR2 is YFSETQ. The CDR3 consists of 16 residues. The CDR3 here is CASRTGQGAENYGYTF. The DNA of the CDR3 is TGCGCCAGCAGGACCGGACAGGGGGCCGAAAACTATGGCTACACCTTC. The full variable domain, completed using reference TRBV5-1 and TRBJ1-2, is KAGVTQTPRYLIKTRGQQVTLSCSPISGHRSVSWYQQTPGQGLQFLFEYFSETQRNKGNFPGRFSGRQFSNSRSEMNVSTLELGDSALYLCASRTGQGAENYGYTFGSGTRLTVV.

The DNA for the CDR3 is TGCAGCGTTCGGACTAGCGGGGGGGCCCCCTACAATGAGCAGTTCTTC. As protein: CSVRTSGGAPYNEQFF. The rearrangement uses TRBV29-1 and TRBJ2-1, with 15 bases identical to TRBD2. The germline V gene has CDR1 SQVTM and CDR2 ANQGSEA. This CDR3 is 16 amino acids long. V dropped 5 bases and J dropped 2; count of bases not matched to a gene: 4.

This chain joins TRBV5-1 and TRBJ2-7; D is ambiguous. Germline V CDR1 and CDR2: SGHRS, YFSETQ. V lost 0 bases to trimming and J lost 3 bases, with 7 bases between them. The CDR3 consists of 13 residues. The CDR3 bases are TGCGCCAGCAGCTTGGACAGCTTCTACGAGCAGTACTTC. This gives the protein CASSLDSFYEQYF. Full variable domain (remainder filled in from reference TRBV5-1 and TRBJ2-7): KAGVTQTPRYLIKTRGQQVTLSCSPISGHRSVSWYQQTPGQGLQFLFEYFSETQRNKGNFPGRFSGRQFSNSRSEMNVSTLELGDSALYLCASSLDSFYEQYFGPGTRLTVT.

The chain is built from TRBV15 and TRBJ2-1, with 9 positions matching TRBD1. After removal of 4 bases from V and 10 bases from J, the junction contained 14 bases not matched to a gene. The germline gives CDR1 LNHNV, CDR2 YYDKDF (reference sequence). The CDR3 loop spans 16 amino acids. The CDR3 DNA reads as TGTGCCACCAGCACTAGGACGGGACAGGGTGCCTACGAGCAGTTCTTC. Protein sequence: CATSTRTGQGAYEQFF.